This is a list of T cell receptor beta chains from one sample in a study of blood T cell repertoires in COVID-19. Sequenced by immunoSEQ multiplex PCR; TCRdb stores in-frame clones only, minus some. Of more than 50,000 clones listed, around 83% are singletons. Source material: peripheral blood. These receptors originate from a human donor in a cohort sampled during active COVID-19. CDR3s include the opening cysteine and the closing phenylalanine or tryptophan. Each record gives: V gene, J gene, CDR3 protein.

>TRBV29-1|TRBJ2-3
CSVGDIDWGTDTQYF
>TRBV18|TRBJ1-6
CASSRTGTGSSYNSPLHF
>TRBV19|TRBJ2-7
CASSTAVSYEQYF
>TRBV28|TRBJ1-2
CASSRDETGYGYTF
>TRBV5-1|TRBJ1-1
CASSLAGRYTEAFF
>TRBV10-3|TRBJ2-7
CAISPGGGSYEQYF
>TRBV19|TRBJ1-5
CASSIGTGPWQPQHF
>TRBV5-4|TRBJ2-7
CASSSRSGGDWEQYF
>TRBV6-5|TRBJ2-5
CASNRGTAKETQYF
>TRBV19|TRBJ1-5
CASSRRGAEDQPQHF
>TRBV27|TRBJ1-2
CASSLVSGQRNYGYTF
>TRBV10-3|TRBJ2-3
CAIKSADTQYF
>TRBV5-3|TRBJ2-3
CARSLYSGVGPDTQYF
>TRBV27|TRBJ1-2
CASLPLGGGYGYTF
>TRBV19|TRBJ2-3
CASSTSGVMTDTQYF
>TRBV14|TRBJ2-6
CASRQGGSGANVLTF
>TRBV9|TRBJ1-1
CASSVAPGDTLIEAFF
>TRBV14|TRBJ2-1
CASSQGNSVETYNEQFF
>TRBV10-3|TRBJ1-3
CAISEFGSGGAGNTIYF
>TRBV5-4|TRBJ2-2
CASSHALGIGGELFF
>TRBV11-2|TRBJ2-2
CASSLARTGGTGELFF
>TRBV6-5|TRBJ2-1
CASMGTRVGEQFF
>TRBV6-5|TRBJ1-5
CASSRTGASQPQHF
>TRBV6-1|TRBJ1-3
CASSVPLGTGLNTIYF
>TRBV6-5|TRBJ1-2
CASSYVSSYGYTF
>TRBV7-6|TRBJ1-2
CASSLAGGAYGYTF